This TCR beta chain was captured by sequencing in a study of T cells after yellow fever vaccination. Regarding the study as a whole: Any FACS-sorted repertoire could hold abundant clonotypes that contaminate it from the bulk population.

A few counts support this clonotype. Its antigen is not known. 5'RACE template switching produced TCR cDNA carrying a universal primer site and UMIs. One entry per CDR3 protein results from TCRdb running MiXCR on the 5' RACE reads. Among under 250,000 distinct CDR3 sequences, approximately 3% were seen once, and the ten largest hold under 3.5%. CDR1 and CDR2 from the germline V gene are MNHEY and SVGAGI. Trimming took off 7 bases at V and 6 bases at J, with 12 bases between the two ends. The CDR3 sequence is 13 residues long. The sequence came from a man between 18 and 29 years old who received the YFV17D yellow fever vaccine. V gene TRBV6-5 combines with J gene TRBJ2-2; the D gene could be TRBD1 or TRBD2 (5 bases each). The source was CD4+ T cells sorted from PBMCs, collected 10 days after the yellow fever booster vaccination. The CDR3 DNA reads TGTGCCAGCATGAGGGGATATTCCGGGGAGCTGTTTTTT. It yields the protein CASMRGYSGELFF.